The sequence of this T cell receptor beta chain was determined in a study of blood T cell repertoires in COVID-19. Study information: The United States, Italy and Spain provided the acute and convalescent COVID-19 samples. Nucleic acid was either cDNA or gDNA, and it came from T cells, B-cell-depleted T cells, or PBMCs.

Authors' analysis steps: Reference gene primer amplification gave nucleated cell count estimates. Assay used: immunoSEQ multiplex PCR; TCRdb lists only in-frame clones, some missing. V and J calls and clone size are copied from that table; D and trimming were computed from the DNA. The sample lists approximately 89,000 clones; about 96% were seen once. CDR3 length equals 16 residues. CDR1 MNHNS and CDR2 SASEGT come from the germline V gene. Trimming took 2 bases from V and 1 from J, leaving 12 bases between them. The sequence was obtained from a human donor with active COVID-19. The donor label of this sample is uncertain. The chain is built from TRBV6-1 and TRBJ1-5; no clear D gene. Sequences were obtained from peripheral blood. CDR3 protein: CASSEWAGGSNQPQHF. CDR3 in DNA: TGTGCCAGCAGTGAATGGGCAGGCGGGAGCAATCAGCCCCAGCATTTT.